This passage covers 5 T cell receptor beta chains from one sample sequenced in a study of cytomegalovirus exposure and HLA in healthy donors. Measured with immunoSEQ multiplex PCR; TCRdb has only the in-frame clones, and not every one. The repertoire holds 120,000 to 150,000 clones, with just over 90% as singletons. Sequenced material: PBMCs. Every receptor here comes from a man between 18 and 29 years old in good health and CMV-seronegative.

The chain links TRBV10-3 to TRBJ2-5; 9 positions agree with TRBD2. Germline V gene sequence: CDR1 ENHRY, CDR2 SYGVKD. The CDR3 consists of 15 residues. V lost 10 bases, J lost 5 bases, and 14 bases stayed unmatched. The CDR3 nucleotides are TGTGCCACCCGACCTAGCGGGGACTTTAGGGAGACCCAGTACTTC. It specifies CATRPSGDFRETQYF.

This clone was seen only a few times. The chain employs TRBV4-2 and TRBJ1-2; TRBD1 might be the D (6 bases). The CDR3 runs 14 residues. Germline lookup yields CDR1 LGHNA and CDR2 YNFKEQ. The ends were cut back, 2 bases at V and 0 bases at J, with 7 bases in the middle. This CDR3 reads CASSQWGPNYGYTF. In DNA form, the CDR3 reads TGTGCCAGCAGCCAATGGGGGCCTAACTATGGCTACACCTTC.

The chain joins TRBV21-1 to TRBJ2-3; TRBD2 reflects the table's D call only, with no check against the DNA. TRBV21-1 is a pseudogene. The CDR3 has 16 amino acids. CDR3 nucleotides: TGTGCCAGCAGCAAAGAGGGAGGGGAGTACACAGATACGCAGTATTTT. Translation gives CASSKEGGEYTDTQYF.

CDR3 sequence reads: CASGSGVNTEAFF. CDR3 nucleotide sequence: TGTGCTAGTGGTTCCGGGGTGAACACTGAAGCTTTCTTT. The chain joins TRBV12-5 to TRBJ1-1; D not resolved. The CDR3 totals 13 residues. The V end lost 4 bases, the J end lost 0 bases, and 6 bases lay between the germline ends. Per the germline V gene, CDR1 is LGHNT and CDR2 is FRNRAP.

The J gene is TRBJ1-2, the V gene TRBV30; D is unclear. Between the trimmed V and J ends, which lost 3 bases and 3 bases, there was a span of 11 bases. The CDR3 covers 13 residues. In germline, CDR1 is GTSNPN, CDR2 SVGIG (reference sequence). The CDR3 region has the DNA TGTGCCTGGAGGGTCAGGATGGACTATGGCTACACCTTC. Its translation is CAWRVRMDYGYTF.